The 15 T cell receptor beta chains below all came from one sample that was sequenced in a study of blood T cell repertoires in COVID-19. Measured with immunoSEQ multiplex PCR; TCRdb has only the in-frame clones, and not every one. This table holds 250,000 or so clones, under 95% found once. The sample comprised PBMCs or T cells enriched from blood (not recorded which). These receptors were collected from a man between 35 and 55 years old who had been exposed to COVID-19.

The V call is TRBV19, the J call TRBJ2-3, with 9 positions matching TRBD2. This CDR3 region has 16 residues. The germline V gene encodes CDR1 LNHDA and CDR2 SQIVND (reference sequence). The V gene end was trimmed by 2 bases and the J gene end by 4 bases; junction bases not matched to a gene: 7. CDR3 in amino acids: CASSIRAGGIADTQYF. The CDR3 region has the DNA TGTGCCAGTAGTATAAGGGCGGGAGGGATAGCAGATACGCAGTATTTT.

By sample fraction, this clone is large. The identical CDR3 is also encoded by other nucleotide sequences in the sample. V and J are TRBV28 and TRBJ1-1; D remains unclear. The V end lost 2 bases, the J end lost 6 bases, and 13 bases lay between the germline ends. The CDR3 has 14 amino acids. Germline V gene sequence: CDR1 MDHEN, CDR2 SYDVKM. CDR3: CASSLTSAAAEAFF. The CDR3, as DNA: TGTGCCAGCAGTTTAACCTCAGCGGCTGCTGAAGCTTTCTTT.

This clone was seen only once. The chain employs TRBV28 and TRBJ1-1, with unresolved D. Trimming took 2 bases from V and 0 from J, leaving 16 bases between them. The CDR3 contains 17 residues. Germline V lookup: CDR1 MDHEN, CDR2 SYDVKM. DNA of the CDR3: TGTGCCAGCAGTTTAGGGCGGGTAGAAGGGTTGAACACTGAAGCTTTCTTT. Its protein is CASSLGRVEGLNTEAFF.

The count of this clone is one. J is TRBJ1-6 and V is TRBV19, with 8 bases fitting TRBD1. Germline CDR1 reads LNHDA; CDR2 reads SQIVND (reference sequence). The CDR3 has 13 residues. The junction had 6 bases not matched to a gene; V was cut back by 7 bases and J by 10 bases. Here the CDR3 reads CASNMDRDSPLHF. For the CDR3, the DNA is TGTGCCAGTAACATGGACAGGGACTCACCCCTCCACTTT.

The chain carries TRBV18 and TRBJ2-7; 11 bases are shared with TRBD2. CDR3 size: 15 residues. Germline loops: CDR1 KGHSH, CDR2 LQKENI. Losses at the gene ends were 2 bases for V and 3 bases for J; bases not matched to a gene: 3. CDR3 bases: TGTGCCAGCTCACCAACCGGGACTAGCGGCTACGAGCAGTACTTC. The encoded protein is CASSPTGTSGYEQYF.

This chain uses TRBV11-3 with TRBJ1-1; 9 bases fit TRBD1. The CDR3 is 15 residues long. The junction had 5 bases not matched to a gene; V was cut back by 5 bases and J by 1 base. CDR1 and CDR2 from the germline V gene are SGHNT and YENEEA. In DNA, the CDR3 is TGTGCCAGCAGCCCGGACAGGGGAAGGAACACTGAAGCTTTCTTT. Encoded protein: CASSPDRGRNTEAFF.

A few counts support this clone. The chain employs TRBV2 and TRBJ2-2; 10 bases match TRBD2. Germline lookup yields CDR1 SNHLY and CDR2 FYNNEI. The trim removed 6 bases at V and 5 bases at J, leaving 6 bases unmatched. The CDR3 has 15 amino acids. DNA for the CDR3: TGTGCCAGCAGGCCTCTAGCGGGAGAGACCGGGGAGCTGTTTTTT. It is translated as CASRPLAGETGELFF.

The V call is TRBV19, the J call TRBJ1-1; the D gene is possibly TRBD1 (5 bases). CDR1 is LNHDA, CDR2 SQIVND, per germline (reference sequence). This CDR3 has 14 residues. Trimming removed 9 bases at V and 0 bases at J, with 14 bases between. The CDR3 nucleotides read TGTGCCAGCGCGGGACGACGGTTGAACACTGAAGCTTTCTTT. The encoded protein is CASAGRRLNTEAFF.

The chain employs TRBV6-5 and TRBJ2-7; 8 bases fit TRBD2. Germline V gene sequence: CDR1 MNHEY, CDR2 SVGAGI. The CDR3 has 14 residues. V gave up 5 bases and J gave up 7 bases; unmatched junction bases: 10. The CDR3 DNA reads TGTGCCAGCAGTCTGGATAGCGGGATTCAAGAGCAGTACTTC. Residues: CASSLDSGIQEQYF.

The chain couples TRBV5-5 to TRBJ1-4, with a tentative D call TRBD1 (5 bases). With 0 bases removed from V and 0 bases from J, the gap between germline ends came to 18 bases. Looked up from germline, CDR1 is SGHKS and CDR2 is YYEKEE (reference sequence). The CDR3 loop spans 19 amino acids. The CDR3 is CASSLDAGLRLATNEKLFF. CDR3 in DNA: TGTGCCAGCAGCTTGGACGCGGGACTGAGATTAGCAACTAATGAAAAACTGTTTTTT.

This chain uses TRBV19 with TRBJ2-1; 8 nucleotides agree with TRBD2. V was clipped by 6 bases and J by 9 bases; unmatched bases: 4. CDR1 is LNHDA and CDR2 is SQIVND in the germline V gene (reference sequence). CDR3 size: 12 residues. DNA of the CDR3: TGTGCCAGTAGCCGGGGGGGTAGTGAGCAGTTCTTC. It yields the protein CASSRGGSEQFF. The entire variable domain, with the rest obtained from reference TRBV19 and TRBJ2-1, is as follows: DGGITQSPKYLFRKEGQNVTLSCEQNLNHDAMYWYRQDPGQGLRLIYYSQIVNDFQKGDIAEGYSVSREKKESFPLTVTSAQKNPTAFYLCASSRGGSEQFFGPGTRLTVL.

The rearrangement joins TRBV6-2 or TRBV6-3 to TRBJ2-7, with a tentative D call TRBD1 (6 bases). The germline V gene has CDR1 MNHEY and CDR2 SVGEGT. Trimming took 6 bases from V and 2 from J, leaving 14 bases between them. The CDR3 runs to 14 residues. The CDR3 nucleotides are TGTGCCAGCAGCGGAACTGGACAGACCTACGAGCAGTACTTC. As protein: CASSGTGQTYEQYF.

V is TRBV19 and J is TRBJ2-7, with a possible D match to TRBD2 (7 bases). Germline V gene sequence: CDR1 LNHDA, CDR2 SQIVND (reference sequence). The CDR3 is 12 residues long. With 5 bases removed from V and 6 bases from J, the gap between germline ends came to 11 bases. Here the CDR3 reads CASSPGGPEQYF. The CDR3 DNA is TGTGCCAGTAGTCCGGGGGGCCCCGAGCAGTACTTC.

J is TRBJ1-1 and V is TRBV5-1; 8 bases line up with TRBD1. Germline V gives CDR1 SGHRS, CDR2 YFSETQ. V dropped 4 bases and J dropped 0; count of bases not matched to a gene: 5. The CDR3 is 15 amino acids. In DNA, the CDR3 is TGCGCCAGCAGCCAAGGACAGGGACTGAACACTGAAGCTTTCTTT. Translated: CASSQGQGLNTEAFF.

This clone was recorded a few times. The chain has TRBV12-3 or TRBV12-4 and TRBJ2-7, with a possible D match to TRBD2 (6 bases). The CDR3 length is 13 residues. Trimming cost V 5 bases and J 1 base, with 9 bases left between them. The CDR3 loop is CASSAGGSYEQYF. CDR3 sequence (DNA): TGTGCCAGCAGTGCCGGGGGTTCCTACGAGCAGTACTTC.